This TCR beta chain comes out of a study of blood T cell repertoires in COVID-19. Between the trimmed V and J ends, which lost 7 bases and 13 bases, there was a span of 19 bases. This CDR3 is 12 amino acids long. Germline V gene sequence: CDR1 SQVTM, CDR2 ANQGSEA. TCRdb's copy holds only in-frame clones and misses some; the assay was immunoSEQ multiplex PCR. The data show around 250,000 clones, 85% to 90% seen once. Sequencing was done on a sample of peripheral blood. The clonotype was recovered from a woman between 40 and 50 years old who had recovered from COVID-19. The V call is TRBV29-1, the J call TRBJ1-4, with D unresolved. CDR3 sequence (DNA): TGCAGCGCCCCCTTACCTAGTGGGAGACTGTTTTTT. The encoded protein is CSAPLPSGRLFF.